The 31 T cell receptor beta chains below were found in one sample sequenced in a study of OX40 agonist ivuxolimab in advanced cancers. Data came from immunoSEQ multiplex PCR; TCRdb stores just in-frame clones and leaves some out. In the table there are roughly 56,000 clones, 85% to 90% of which are singletons. This specimen consisted of CD4+ or CD8+ T cells sorted from blood, obtained in a trial of the OX40 agonist ivuxolimab. The receptors shown here come from an adult with an advanced solid tumor such as melanoma, head and neck, liver or kidney cancer.

This rearrangement joins TRBV6-1 to TRBJ1-5; 7 bases fit TRBD1. The CDR3 spans 14 residues. Germline assignment: CDR1 MNHNS and CDR2 SASEGT. V dropped 6 bases and J dropped 0; count of bases not matched to a gene: 2. DNA for the CDR3: TGTGCCAGCAGAGCAGGGGGTAGCAATCAGCCCCAGCATTTT. Amino acids: CASRAGGSNQPQHF.

The chain joins TRBV19 to TRBJ2-5; D gene ambiguous. Germline loops: CDR1 LNHDA, CDR2 SQIVND (reference sequence). The CDR3 sequence is 13 residues long. Trimming removed 3 bases at V and 5 bases at J, with 10 bases between. The CDR3 nucleotides are TGTGCCAGTAGTATTGAAGGGCGGGAGACCCAGTACTTC. It encodes CASSIEGRETQYF.

This chain joins TRBV27 and TRBJ2-7; D might be TRBD1 (6 bases). The CDR3 length is 15 residues. Trimming took off 3 bases at V and 3 bases at J, with 15 bases between the two ends. Germline CDR1 reads MNHEY; CDR2 reads SMNVEV (reference sequence). The CDR3 sequence is CASSFLTGPRYEQYF. DNA for the CDR3: TGTGCCAGCAGTTTTCTGACAGGACCCCGCTACGAGCAGTACTTC.

In this sample, this clone turned up once. The rearrangement links TRBV7-8 to TRBJ1-6, with D tentatively TRBD1 (5 bases). Germline-derived CDR1 and CDR2 are SGHVS and FQNEAQ. V was clipped by 1 base and J by 6 bases, with 10 bases between them. CDR3 length equals 15 residues. CDR3 sequence (DNA): TGTGCCAGCAGCTTAGGTGCAGGGACTAATTCACCCCTCCACTTT. Encoded protein: CASSLGAGTNSPLHF. Full variable domain (remainder filled in from reference TRBV7-8 and TRBJ1-6): GAGVSQSPRYKVAKRGQDVALRCDPISGHVSLFWYQQALGQGPEFLTYFQNEAQLDKSGLPSDRFFAERPEGSVSTLKIQRTQQEDSAVYLCASSLGAGTNSPLHFGNGTRLTVT.

The gene calls are TRBV25-1 and TRBJ2-7; 7 positions agree with TRBD1. The germline CDR1 and CDR2 sequences are MGHDK and SYGVNS. Germline trimming cut 1 base from V and 5 bases from J; bases unmatched to any gene: 8. This CDR3 region has 15 residues. The CDR3 DNA reads TGTGCCAGCAGTGAATTCACGACAGGGAAGAACGAGCAGTACTTC. Protein product: CASSEFTTGKNEQYF.

This clone has just one count. CDR3 sequence reads: CASKRTHNSPLHF. In nucleotides, the CDR3 is TGTGCCAGCAAAAGGACACATAATTCACCCCTCCACTTT. The chain combines TRBV6-5 with TRBJ1-6; TRBD1 might be the D (5 bases). CDR3 size: 13 residues. CDR1 MNHEY and CDR2 SVGAGI come from the germline V gene. The germline V and J ends were trimmed by 7 bases and 5 bases, with 9 bases remaining between them.

The chain links TRBV2 to TRBJ1-1; D is possibly TRBD1 (6 bases). There are 17 residues in the CDR3. Per the germline V gene, CDR1 is SNHLY and CDR2 is FYNNEI. V lost 2 bases and J 0 bases, leaving 16 bases between the germline ends. The CDR3 reads CASSELKHAGVNTEAFF. DNA of the CDR3: TGTGCCAGCAGTGAACTCAAACACGCAGGGGTGAACACTGAAGCTTTCTTT.

For this clone: Different DNA sequences within this sample yield the same CDR3. V gene TRBV9 combines with J gene TRBJ2-5; tentatively, D is TRBD2 (5 bases). V lost 2 bases and J lost 5, with 10 bases in between. Germline lookup yields CDR1 SGDLS and CDR2 YYNGEE. This CDR3 has 13 amino acids. In nucleotides, the CDR3 is TGTGCCAGCAGCGTGGGAGCCTATGAGACCCAGTACTTC. It specifies CASSVGAYETQYF.

This clone was observed a few times. This sample includes further DNA sequences coding for the same CDR3. The CDR3 DNA follows: TGTGCCTGGAGTGTACTGGGACAGGGGAGTCAGCCCCAGCATTTT. The encoded protein is CAWSVLGQGSQPQHF. The V and J genes are TRBV30 and TRBJ1-5; 10 bases fit TRBD1. The J segment lost 6 bases and the V segment lost 0 bases, leaving 5 bases of the junction unmatched. CDR3 size: 15 residues. Germline V lookup: CDR1 GTSNPN, CDR2 SVGIG (reference sequence).

The rearrangement links TRBV6-1 to TRBJ1-1; D possibly corresponds to TRBD1 (6 bases). Germline V gives CDR1 MNHNS, CDR2 SASEGT. The CDR3 is 13 residues long. Trimming stripped 6 bases from V and 5 bases from J, with 13 bases between. CDR3 protein: CASRALTGTEAFF. The CDR3, as DNA: TGTGCCAGCAGAGCCCTGACAGGTACTGAAGCTTTCTTT.

A few counts support this clone. The rearrangement joins TRBV18 to TRBJ2-5, with D unclear. V dropped 2 bases and J dropped 1 base, with 11 bases sitting between them. The CDR3 is 15 amino acids. CDR1 and CDR2 from the germline V gene are KGHSH and LQKENI. The CDR3 nucleotides are TGTGCCAGCTCACCAATTGCCGGGCCCCAAGAGACCCAGTACTTC. Translation gives CASSPIAGPQETQYF. Variable domain in full (rest from reference TRBV18 and TRBJ2-5): NAGVMQNPRHLVRRRGQEARLRCSPMKGHSHVYWYRQLPEEGLKFMVYLQKENIIDESGMPKERFSAEFPKEGPSILRIQQVVRGDSAAYFCASSPIAGPQETQYFGPGTRLLVL.

The chain links TRBV6-1 to TRBJ1-2; no clear D. Trimming pared 3 bases from V and 7 bases from J, leaving 12 bases between. Germline assignment: CDR1 MNHNS and CDR2 SASEGT. This CDR3 is 13 amino acids long. The CDR3 sequence is CASSDRPEAGYTF. CDR3 bases: TGTGCCAGCAGTGACCGACCGGAGGCTGGCTACACCTTC.

Notes on this clone: A read error may account for a junction end that differs from germline. CDR3 coding DNA: TGTGCCGGCAGTTTACTGGGTACCCGGGGGCCCCAGCATTTT. Translation: CAGSLLGTRGPQHF. The chain recombines TRBV27 with TRBJ1-5, with no clear D. CDR1 is MNHEY and CDR2 is SMNVEV in the germline V gene (reference sequence). CDR3 length equals 14 residues.

Concerning this clone itself: This sample also contains other DNA sequences that code for the same CDR3. The V and J genes are TRBV5-1 and TRBJ2-3; D call uncertain. CDR1 SGHRS and CDR2 YFSETQ come from the germline V gene. V was clipped by 4 bases and J by 5 bases, with 5 bases between them. The CDR3 loop spans 11 amino acids. This CDR3 reads CASSLVDTQYF. DNA for the CDR3: TGCGCCAGCAGCCTTGTAGATACGCAGTATTTT.

The V gene is TRBV7-2, the J gene TRBJ2-1; D unclear. Germline values: CDR1 SGHTA, CDR2 FQGNSA. The CDR3 length is 16 residues. V dropped 5 bases and J dropped 6 bases, with 20 bases sitting between them. CDR3 loop: CASSPAVGRPGNEQFF. CDR3 DNA sequence: TGTGCCAGCAGCCCTGCTGTAGGGCGTCCCGGCAATGAGCAGTTCTTC.

This chain uses TRBV5-1 with TRBJ2-1; D might be TRBD1 (5 bases). Germline V CDR1 and CDR2: SGHRS, YFSETQ. V lost 0 bases and J lost 6, with 13 bases in between. This CDR3 is 15 amino acids long. In nucleotides, the CDR3 is TGCGCCAGCAGCTTGGTGCCAGCAGGGATCAATGAGCAGTTCTTC. Translating gives CASSLVPAGINEQFF. Together with reference TRBV5-1 and TRBJ2-1, the CDR3 gives the full variable domain: KAGVTQTPRYLIKTRGQQVTLSCSPISGHRSVSWYQQTPGQGLQFLFEYFSETQRNKGNFPGRFSGRQFSNSRSEMNVSTLELGDSALYLCASSLVPAGINEQFFGPGTRLTVL.

The V gene is TRBV19, the J gene TRBJ2-7; TRBD1 matches 7 bases. Germline lookup yields CDR1 LNHDA and CDR2 SQIVND (reference sequence). CDR3 length: 17 amino acids. V was clipped by 5 bases and J by 3 bases; unmatched bases: 16. The CDR3 sequence is CASSPKAGTAQHYEQYF. CDR3 nucleotide sequence: TGTGCCAGTAGTCCAAAGGCTGGGACAGCTCAACACTACGAGCAGTACTTC.

V and J are TRBV5-8 and TRBJ2-5; D is uncertain. The CDR3 is 12 amino acids. Germline values: CDR1 SGHTS, CDR2 YDEGEE. Deletions cut 0 bases from V and 2 bases from J, with 2 bases between. The CDR3, as DNA: TGTGCCAGCAGCTTGGTTCAAGAGACCCAGTACTTC. This encodes CASSLVQETQYF.

This rearrangement joins TRBV4-1 to TRBJ2-3; D is tentatively TRBD1 or TRBD2 (6 bases each). Trimming took 4 bases from V and 3 from J, leaving 17 bases between them. This CDR3 region has 16 residues. Germline CDR1 is MGHRA and CDR2 is YSYEKL. The DNA for the CDR3 is TGCGCCAGCAGCCGGGGGGCAGCGGGCCTGACAGATACGCAGTATTTT. It translates to CASSRGAAGLTDTQYF.

CDR3 amino acids: CASSRSGDQTDTQYF. CDR3 coding DNA: TGTGCCAGCTCACGTAGCGGGGATCAGACAGATACGCAGTATTTT. The chain is built from TRBV18 and TRBJ2-3, with TRBD2 matching over 8 bases. Trimming took 4 bases from V and 3 from J; bases not matched to a gene: 6. The CDR3 runs to 15 residues. Germline values: CDR1 KGHSH, CDR2 LQKENI.

This clone was recorded a few times. This CDR3 reads CASSVGPGNTEAFF. CDR3 in DNA: TGTGCCAGCAGCGTAGGTCCAGGGAACACTGAAGCTTTCTTT. V gene TRBV9 combines with J gene TRBJ1-1; D is uncertain. V lost 0 bases, J lost 1 base, and 7 bases lay in between. The CDR3 runs to 14 residues. Germline V gives CDR1 SGDLS, CDR2 YYNGEE. The whole variable domain, remainder taken from reference TRBV9 and TRBJ1-1, is DSGVTQTPKHLITATGQRVTLRCSPRSGDLSVYWYQQSLDQGLQFLIQYYNGEERAKGNILERFSAQQFPDLHSELNLSSLELGDSALYFCASSVGPGNTEAFFGQGTRLTVV.

This chain uses TRBV30 with TRBJ1-4, with TRBD1 as a possible D gene (6 bases). The germline V and J ends were trimmed by 2 bases and 3 bases, with 19 bases remaining between them. The CDR3 spans 17 residues. Looked up from germline, CDR1 is GTSNPN and CDR2 is SVGIG (reference sequence). This CDR3 is CAWSPWGQGSPNEKLFF. CDR3 nucleotides: TGTGCCTGGAGTCCCTGGGGGCAGGGGAGCCCTAATGAAAAACTGTTTTTT.

V is TRBV6-1 and J is TRBJ1-5; TRBD1 matches at 7 bases. Germline loops: CDR1 MNHNS, CDR2 SASEGT. CDR3 size: 15 residues. V shed 6 bases and J 2 bases; nucleotides not matched to a gene: 7. In DNA, the CDR3 is TGTGCCAGCAGCAACAGGGGATGGGGCAATCAGCCCCAGCATTTT. Translated, it gives CASSNRGWGNQPQHF.

The V call is TRBV11-2, the J call TRBJ2-3; the D is unclear. Trimming took 1 base from V and 2 from J, leaving 19 bases between them. The CDR3 sequence is 18 residues long. Germline assignment: CDR1 SGHAT and CDR2 FQNNGV. The CDR3 is CASSLVLGSYRPTDTQYF. DNA for the CDR3: TGTGCCAGCAGCTTAGTTCTCGGCAGCTACCGCCCCACAGATACGCAGTATTTT.

The V gene is TRBV29-1, the J gene TRBJ2-3; D unresolved. CDR1 is SQVTM and CDR2 is ANQGSEA in the germline V gene. The CDR3 has 13 residues. V was pared by 5 bases and J by 1 base, with 10 bases between. The CDR3 bases are TGCAGCGTTAGAATTTCAGGCACAGATACGCAGTATTTT. It translates to CSVRISGTDTQYF.

Only one count was recorded for this clone. The rearrangement joins TRBV29-1 to TRBJ2-1; D is perhaps TRBD1 (6 bases). V was shortened by 6 bases and J by 0 bases, with 15 bases between the two germline ends. This CDR3 is built from 15 residues. CDR1 is SQVTM, CDR2 ANQGSEA, per germline. The CDR3 spells CSVGEQGSSYNEQFF. The DNA for the CDR3 is TGCAGCGTGGGCGAACAGGGTAGCTCCTACAATGAGCAGTTCTTC.

The gene calls are TRBV10-3 and TRBJ2-3; no definite D call. Germline V gene data show CDR1 as ENHRY and CDR2 as SYGVKD. CDR3 size: 11 residues. The V gene lost 8 bases and the J gene lost 1 base, with 4 bases spanning the gap. CDR3 amino acids: CAIAGTDTQYF. CDR3 nucleotides: TGTGCCATCGCGGGCACAGATACGCAGTATTTT.

The chain is built from TRBV6-1 and TRBJ1-4; possible D gene TRBD1, 5 bases. The V gene's germline CDR1 is MNHNS and CDR2 SASEGT. V lost 7 bases and J lost 0, with 12 bases in between. This CDR3 region has 15 residues. The CDR3: CASKSGPATNEKLFF. The CDR3 region has the DNA TGTGCCAGCAAATCAGGGCCCGCAACTAATGAAAAACTGTTTTTT.

V usage is TRBV5-6 and J usage is TRBJ1-1, with D possibly TRBD1 on 5 matching bases. The V and J ends lost 1 base and 5 bases respectively, with 15 bases between them. Germline V gene sequence: CDR1 SGHDT, CDR2 YYEEEE. The CDR3 is 15 residues long. The CDR3 coding sequence is TGTGCCAGCAGCTTGAGGGGAAGGGGAAGGACTGAAGCTTTCTTT. Protein sequence: CASSLRGRGRTEAFF.

As to this clone: In the same sample, other DNA sequences code for this CDR3. This chain links TRBV2 with TRBJ2-5; TRBD2 agrees at 7 bases. The CDR3 is made up of 14 amino acids. Germline CDR1 is SNHLY and CDR2 is FYNNEI. The junction had 10 bases not matched to a gene; V was cut back by 7 bases and J by 5 bases. CDR3 sequence: CASTTGGRAETQYF. CDR3 in DNA: TGTGCCAGCACGACCGGGGGGAGAGCGGAGACCCAGTACTTC.

The genes are TRBV5-1 and TRBJ2-7, with TRBD2 matching 7 bases. V lost 6 bases, J lost 2 bases, and 8 bases stayed unmatched. From germline, CDR1 is SGHRS and CDR2 YFSETQ. CDR3 length: 14 residues. The CDR3 reads CASKRAGPTYEQYF. CDR3 nucleotides: TGCGCCAGCAAGCGAGCGGGGCCAACCTACGAGCAGTACTTC. Combining the CDR3 with reference TRBV5-1 and TRBJ2-7 gives the whole variable domain KAGVTQTPRYLIKTRGQQVTLSCSPISGHRSVSWYQQTPGQGLQFLFEYFSETQRNKGNFPGRFSGRQFSNSRSEMNVSTLELGDSALYLCASKRAGPTYEQYFGPGTRLTVT.